These 2 T cell receptor beta chains were sequenced from one sample in a study of cytomegalovirus exposure and HLA in healthy donors. PCR involved 60 Vbeta and 13 Jbeta primers. Clones were sequenced by immunoSEQ multiplex PCR, and TCRdb holds only the in-frame ones, with some missing. The sample shows under 80,000 clones, about 70% of them seen only once. The specimen was PBMCs. The receptors derive from a woman aged 30 to 39 in good health and CMV-seronegative.

This clone appeared a few times. Here the CDR3 DNA reads TGTGCCAGCAGCCCCGGGACTAGCGGGGGAGTGGGTACAGATACGCAGTATTTT. This sequence encodes CASSPGTSGGVGTDTQYF. The gene calls are TRBV7-2 and TRBJ2-3; TRBD2 agrees at 14 bases. Losses at the gene ends were 5 bases for V and 3 bases for J; bases not matched to a gene: 10. The CDR3 is 18 residues long. CDR1 and CDR2 (germline): SGHTA, FQGNSA.

The rearrangement links TRBV6-6 to TRBJ1-2; tentative D call: TRBD1 (6 bases). CDR1 and CDR2 from the germline V gene are MNHNY and SVGAGI (reference sequence). This CDR3 is 16 amino acids long. With 6 bases removed from V and 2 bases from J, the gap between germline ends came to 19 bases. This chain's CDR3 is CASSFSVGGGNYGYTF. The CDR3 DNA reads as TGTGCCAGCAGCTTCTCCGTGGGAGGGGGGAACTATGGCTACACCTTC.